The 20 T cell receptor beta chains in this list originate from one sample, sequenced in a study of blood T cell repertoires in COVID-19. Here immunoSEQ multiplex PCR was the method, and the copy in TCRdb shows in-frame clones only, minus some. The sample contains 400,000 to 450,000 clones, about nine tenths of which appear only once. The sample consisted of PBMCs or T cells enriched from blood (not recorded which). Receptors were obtained from a man aged 18-30 years who had recovered from COVID-19.

The rearrangement uses TRBV9 and TRBJ2-2, with D possibly matching TRBD2 (5 bases). Germline V CDR1 and CDR2: SGDLS, YYNGEE. The CDR3 consists of 16 residues. Trimming took off 0 bases at V and 0 bases at J, with 9 bases between the two ends. The CDR3 DNA follows: TGTGCCAGCAGCGTAGATCCGGGATCGAACACCGGGGAGCTGTTTTTT. This gives the protein CASSVDPGSNTGELFF.

The chain joins TRBV12-3 or TRBV12-4 to TRBJ1-5, with D tentatively TRBD1 (5 bases). The CDR3 length is 12 residues. V was trimmed by 7 bases and J by 4 bases, leaving 8 bases between them. The CDR3 nucleotides read TGTGCCAGCATGGAGGGGAATCAGCCCCAGCATTTT. As protein: CASMEGNQPQHF.

V usage is TRBV6-5 and J usage is TRBJ1-6; no definite D call. V was cut by 0 bases and J by 5 bases, with 8 bases left in between. The CDR3 has 15 amino acids. The germline CDR1 and CDR2 sequences are MNHEY and SVGAGI. CDR3 sequence: CASSYSIVNNSPLHF. The CDR3 DNA reads as TGTGCCAGCAGTTACTCGATAGTGAATAATTCACCCCTCCACTTT.

This sequence joins TRBV5-1 and TRBJ2-7; TRBD2 aligns across 11 bases. Germline CDR1 and CDR2: SGHRS and YFSETQ. The CDR3 is made up of 16 amino acids. V dropped 0 bases and J dropped 1; count of bases not matched to a gene: 3. The CDR3 sequence: CASSLETSGRSYEQYF. The CDR3 nucleotides read TGCGCCAGCAGCTTGGAAACTAGCGGGAGATCCTACGAGCAGTACTTC.

This clone was counted only a few times. The chain combines TRBV18 with TRBJ1-1, with D maybe TRBD1 (6 bases). Germline V gene data show CDR1 as KGHSH and CDR2 as LQKENI. The CDR3 length is 15 residues. V gave up 4 bases and J gave up 1 base, with 13 bases separating them. The CDR3 region has the DNA TGTGCCAGCTCACTCGCCGGGACACCGAACACTGAAGCTTTCTTT. Translating gives CASSLAGTPNTEAFF.

The chain is built from TRBV5-6 and TRBJ1-3; the match to TRBD1 covers 7 bases. The CDR3 totals 17 residues. Germline V gene sequence: CDR1 SGHDT, CDR2 YYEEEE. V dropped 2 bases and J dropped 0; count of bases not matched to a gene: 8. The CDR3 loop reads CASSFIDRDSSGNTIYF. CDR3 nucleotides: TGTGCCAGCAGCTTTATAGACCGGGACAGCTCTGGAAACACCATATATTTT. The full variable domain, in which reference TRBV5-6 and TRBJ1-3 provide the parts outside the CDR3, is DAGVTQSPTHLIKTRGQQVTLRCSPKSGHDTVSWYQQALGQGPQFIFQYYEEEERQRGNFPDRFSGHQFPNYSSELNVNALLLGDSALYLCASSFIDRDSSGNTIYFGEGSWLTVV.

This clone was counted a single time. This chain joins TRBV18 and TRBJ1-5; tentatively, D is TRBD1 (6 bases). The ends were cut back, 4 bases at V and 6 bases at J, with 16 bases in the middle. The CDR3 extends over 15 amino acids. CDR1 KGHSH and CDR2 LQKENI come from the germline V gene. CDR3 nucleotides: TGTGCCAGCTCACGCAACGGGGCAGGGGTTCAGCCCCAGCATTTT. Its translation is CASSRNGAGVQPQHF. The entire variable domain, with the rest obtained from reference TRBV18 and TRBJ1-5, is as follows: NAGVMQNPRHLVRRRGQEARLRCSPMKGHSHVYWYRQLPEEGLKFMVYLQKENIIDESGMPKERFSAEFPKEGPSILRIQQVVRGDSAAYFCASSRNGAGVQPQHFGDGTRLSIL.

The chain combines TRBV20-1 with TRBJ1-2; D unresolved. Looked up from germline, CDR1 is DFQATT and CDR2 is SNEGSKA (reference sequence). This CDR3 region has 11 residues. V was cut by 0 bases and J by 8 bases, with 7 bases left in between. The CDR3 here is CSAREEEGYTF. The CDR3 DNA reads as TGCAGTGCTAGAGAGGAGGAGGGCTACACCTTC.

This clone was recorded once. The genes are TRBV6-5 and TRBJ2-1, with TRBD2 identical over 9 bases. V lost 7 bases and J lost 6; bases outside the gene matches: 10. Germline V gene lookup returns CDR1 MNHEY and CDR2 SVGAGI. CDR3 length: 15 amino acids. The CDR3 is CASTETTSGSNEQFF. For the CDR3, the DNA is TGTGCCAGCACCGAAACTACTAGCGGGTCCAATGAGCAGTTCTTC.

CDR3 protein: CASSPQNTEAFF. The CDR3 coding sequence is TGCGCCAGCAGCCCCCAGAACACTGAAGCTTTCTTT. V usage is TRBV5-1 and J usage is TRBJ1-1; no clear D. CDR1 is SGHRS, CDR2 YFSETQ, per germline. With 4 bases removed from V and 1 base from J, the gap between germline ends came to 5 bases. The length of the CDR3 is 12 residues.

The V gene is TRBV10-3, the J gene TRBJ2-7; 14 nucleotides align to TRBD2. The J segment lost 1 base and the V segment lost 10 bases, leaving 12 bases of the junction unmatched. Germline CDR1 reads ENHRY; CDR2 reads SYGVKD. This CDR3 spans 17 amino acids. The CDR3 region is CASSPGTSGGRSYEQYF. The CDR3 coding sequence is TGTGCCAGTAGCCCGGGGACTAGCGGGGGACGATCCTACGAGCAGTACTTC.

This clone was found once. The V gene is TRBV28, the J gene TRBJ2-2; 14 bases agree with TRBD2. The CDR3 contains 14 residues. Germline V gene data show CDR1 as MDHEN and CDR2 as SYDVKM. J gave up 4 bases and V 8 bases, and 0 bases lay outside the gene matches. CDR3: CASGLAGGTGELFF. In DNA, the CDR3 is TGTGCCAGCGGACTAGCGGGAGGCACCGGGGAGCTGTTTTTT.

The rearrangement links TRBV28 to TRBJ1-4; tentatively, D is TRBD1 (6 bases). The germline V and J ends were trimmed by 8 bases and 7 bases, with 11 bases remaining between them. Germline lookup yields CDR1 MDHEN and CDR2 SYDVKM. The CDR3 has 12 amino acids. In DNA, the CDR3 is TGTGCCAGCGGGTACAGGGTTGAAAAACTGTTTTTT. Translated, it gives CASGYRVEKLFF. Using reference TRBV28 and TRBJ1-4 for the parts outside the CDR3, the full variable domain is DVKVTQSSRYLVKRTGEKVFLECVQDMDHENMFWYRQDPGLGLRLIYFSYDVKMKEKGDIPEGYSVSREKKERFSLILESASTNQTSMYLCASGYRVEKLFFGSGTQLSVL.

J is TRBJ1-3 and V is TRBV5-5; D is uncertain. Germline V gene lookup returns CDR1 SGHKS and CDR2 YYEKEE (reference sequence). Trimming pared 0 bases from V and 4 bases from J, leaving 11 bases between. The CDR3 totals 15 residues. CDR3 DNA sequence: TGTGCCAGCAGCTTGGGAATAGGACTCGGAAACACCATATATTTT. Amino acids: CASSLGIGLGNTIYF.

This chain links TRBV6-5 with TRBJ1-1; D unresolved. The CDR3 has 10 residues. The ends were cut back, 6 bases at V and 10 bases at J, with 9 bases in the middle. CDR1 is MNHEY and CDR2 is SVGAGI in the germline V gene. CDR3 nucleotide sequence: TGTGCCAGCAGACAACTAGGAGCTTTCTTT. Protein sequence: CASRQLGAFF.

This clone was observed a few times. The chain uses TRBV2 and TRBJ2-2; 14 bases align to TRBD2. J lost 1 base, V lost 3 bases, and 7 bases had no gene match. This CDR3 contains 19 residues. The germline V gene encodes CDR1 SNHLY and CDR2 FYNNEI. The CDR3 is CASSDPQGLAGGNTGELFF. As DNA, the CDR3 is TGTGCCAGCAGTGATCCCCAAGGACTAGCGGGAGGGAACACCGGGGAGCTGTTTTTT.

V usage is TRBV3-1 (or the pseudogene TRBV3-2) and J usage is TRBJ2-7, with 11 positions matching TRBD2. This CDR3 region has 15 residues. With V trimmed by 2 bases and J by 2 bases, 2 bases remained unmatched. The germline V gene encodes CDR1 LGHDT and CDR2 YNNKEL (reference sequence). The CDR3 DNA is TGTGCCAGCAGCCAAATAGCGGGAGGGCCCTACGAGCAGTACTTC. This encodes CASSQIAGGPYEQYF.

The genes are TRBV19 and TRBJ2-1; 8 nucleotides agree with TRBD2. Germline CDR1 is LNHDA and CDR2 is SQIVND (reference sequence). The CDR3 is 17 amino acids. With 4 bases clipped from V and 9 bases from J, the junction kept 17 bases outside the gene matches. The CDR3 nucleotides are TGTGCCAGTAGTACCTCTCTTTTCGAGCGGGAGTGGGGTGAGCAGTTCTTC. Translating gives CASSTSLFEREWGEQFF.

The genes are TRBV2 and TRBJ1-6; a possible D gene is TRBD1 (6 bases). CDR3 length: 14 amino acids. V was pared by 6 bases and J by 7 bases, with 13 bases between. Germline loops: CDR1 SNHLY, CDR2 FYNNEI. The CDR3 loop is CASREDSSNSPLHF. The CDR3 DNA reads TGTGCCAGCAGGGAGGACAGCTCAAATTCACCCCTCCACTTT.

The J gene is TRBJ2-1, the V gene TRBV29-1; a possible D gene is TRBD2 (5 bases). The V gene lost 2 bases and the J gene lost 1 base, with 6 bases spanning the gap. Germline loops: CDR1 SQVTM, CDR2 ANQGSEA. The CDR3 extends over 13 amino acids. This chain's CDR3 is CSVERESYNEQFF. The CDR3 region has the DNA TGCAGCGTTGAAAGGGAGTCCTACAATGAGCAGTTCTTC.